Sequencing of this T cell receptor beta chain was carried out in a study of shared clonotypes between healthy human individuals. Study information: There were three CD4 naive, three CD4 memory, two CD8 naive and one CD8 memory plates per donor.

A note on this clone: Antigen specificity is unknown.

Trimming cost V 4 bases and J 2 bases, with 19 bases left between them. Germline CDR1 and CDR2: SGDLS and YYNGEE. The length of the CDR3 is 16 residues. Donation came from healthy HIV-negative adults that had no recent acute infections or vaccinations. Study results and caveats: When naive CD4 clonotypes were compared across a few donors, 4% to 6.5% were shared.

Sequencing used immunoSEQ multiplex PCR; TCRdb keeps in-frame clones, though not all of them. The sample shows hundreds of thousands of clones, under 80% of them seen only once. This clonotype was obtained from a woman in her twenties or thirties in good health. The chain has TRBV9 and TRBJ2-7; D is possibly TRBD1 (7 bases). Material: memory CD4+ T cells sorted from blood. The sample's subset: CD45RA-negative fraction. This CDR3 is CASSPIGGTDAYEQYF. As DNA, the CDR3 is TGTGCCAGCAGCCCCATTGGGGGGACAGATGCCTACGAGCAGTACTTC.